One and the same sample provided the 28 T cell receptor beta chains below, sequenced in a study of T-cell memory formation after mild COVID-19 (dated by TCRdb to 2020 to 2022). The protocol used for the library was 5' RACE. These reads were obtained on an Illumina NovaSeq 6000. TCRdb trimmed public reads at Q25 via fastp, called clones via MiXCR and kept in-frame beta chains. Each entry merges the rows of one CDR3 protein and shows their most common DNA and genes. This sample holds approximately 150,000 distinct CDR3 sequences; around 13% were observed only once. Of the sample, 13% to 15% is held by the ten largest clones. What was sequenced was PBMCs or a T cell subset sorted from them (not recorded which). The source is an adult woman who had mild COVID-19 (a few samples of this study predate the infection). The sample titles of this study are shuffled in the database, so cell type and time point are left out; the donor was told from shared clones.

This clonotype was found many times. CDR3 nucleotide sequence: TGCGCCAGCAGCTTGGACACCGGGGAGCTGTTTTTT. It specifies CASSLDTGELFF. The rearrangement joins TRBV5-1 to TRBJ2-2; D remains unclear. CDR1 is SGHRS and CDR2 is YFSETQ in the germline V gene. The length of the CDR3 is 12 residues. Trimming cost V 0 bases and J 3 bases, with 0 bases left between them.

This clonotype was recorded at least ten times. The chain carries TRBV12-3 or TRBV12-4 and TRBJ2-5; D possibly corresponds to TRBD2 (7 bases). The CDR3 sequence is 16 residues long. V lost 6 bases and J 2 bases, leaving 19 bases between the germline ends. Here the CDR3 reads CASRPSGGGSQETQYF. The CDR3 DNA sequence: TGTGCCAGCAGGCCCTCGGGCGGGGGCTCTCAAGAGACCCAGTACTTC.

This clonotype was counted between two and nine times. DNA for the CDR3: TGTGCCAGCAGCGTAGCTCCGTCGGGGTCCTATACGCAGTATTTT. Translation: CASSVAPSGSYTQYF. The rearrangement links TRBV9 to TRBJ2-3; possibly TRBD2 for D (5 bases). The germline V gene has CDR1 SGDLS and CDR2 YYNGEE. Trimming removed 0 bases from V and 7 bases from J, with 15 bases in between. The CDR3 consists of 15 residues.

The CDR3 sequence: CASSLRGKNIQYF. In DNA form, the CDR3 reads TGTGCCAGCAGTTTAAGGGGGAAAAACATTCAGTACTTC. This chain connects TRBV12-3 or TRBV12-4 to TRBJ2-4; D might be TRBD1 (6 bases). CDR3 length equals 13 residues. The V end was cut by 2 bases, the J end by 4 bases, with 6 bases between.

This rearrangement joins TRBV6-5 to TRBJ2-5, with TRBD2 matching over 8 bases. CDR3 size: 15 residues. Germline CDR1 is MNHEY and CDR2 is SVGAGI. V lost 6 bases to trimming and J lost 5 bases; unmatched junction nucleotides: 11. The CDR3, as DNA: TGTGCCAGCAGAGCGGACCCCGGCGGGGGGGAGACCCAGTACTTC. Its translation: CASRADPGGGETQYF.

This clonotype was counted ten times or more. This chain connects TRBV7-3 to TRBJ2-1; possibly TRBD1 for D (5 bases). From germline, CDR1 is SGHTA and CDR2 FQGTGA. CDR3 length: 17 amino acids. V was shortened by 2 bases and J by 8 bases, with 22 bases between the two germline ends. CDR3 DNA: TGTGCCAGCAGCTTAGGTAAAGGTGGGCTCAGGGATGATGAGCAGTTCTTC. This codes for CASSLGKGGLRDDEQFF.

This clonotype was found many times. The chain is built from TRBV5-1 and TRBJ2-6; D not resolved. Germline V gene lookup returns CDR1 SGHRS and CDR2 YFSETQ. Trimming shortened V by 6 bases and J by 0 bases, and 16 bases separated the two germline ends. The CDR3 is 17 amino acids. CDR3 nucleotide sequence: TGCGCCAGCACCTTTGGCCCACTATACTCTGGGGCCAACGTCCTGACTTTC. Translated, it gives CASTFGPLYSGANVLTF.

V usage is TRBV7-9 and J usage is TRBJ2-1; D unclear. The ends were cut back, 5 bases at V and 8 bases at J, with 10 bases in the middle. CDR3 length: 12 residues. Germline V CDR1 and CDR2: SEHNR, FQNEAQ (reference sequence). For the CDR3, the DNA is TGTGCCAGCAGCGATTGGACGGATGAGCAGTTCTTC. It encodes CASSDWTDEQFF.

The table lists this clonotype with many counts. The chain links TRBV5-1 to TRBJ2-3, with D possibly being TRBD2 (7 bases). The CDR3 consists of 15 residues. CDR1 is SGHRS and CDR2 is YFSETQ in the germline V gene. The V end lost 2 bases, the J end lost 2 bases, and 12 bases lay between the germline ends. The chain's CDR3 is CASSFQRGHTDTQYF. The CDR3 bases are TGCGCCAGCAGCTTCCAGCGGGGACACACAGATACGCAGTATTTT. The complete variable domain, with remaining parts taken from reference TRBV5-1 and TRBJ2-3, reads KAGVTQTPRYLIKTRGQQVTLSCSPISGHRSVSWYQQTPGQGLQFLFEYFSETQRNKGNFPGRFSGRQFSNSRSEMNVSTLELGDSALYLCASSFQRGHTDTQYFGPGTRLTVL.

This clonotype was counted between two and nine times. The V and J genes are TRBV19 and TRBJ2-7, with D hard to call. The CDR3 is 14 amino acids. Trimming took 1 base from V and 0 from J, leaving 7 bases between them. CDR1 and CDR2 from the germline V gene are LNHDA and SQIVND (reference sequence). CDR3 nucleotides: TGTGCCAGTAGTATAGCGAGGAGCTCCTACGAGCAGTACTTC. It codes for CASSIARSSYEQYF.

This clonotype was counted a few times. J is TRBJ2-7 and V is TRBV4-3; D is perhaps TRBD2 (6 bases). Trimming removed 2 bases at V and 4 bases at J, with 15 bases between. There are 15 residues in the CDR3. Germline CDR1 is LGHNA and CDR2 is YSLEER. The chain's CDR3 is CASSQTWPGLYEQYF. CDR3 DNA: TGCGCCAGCAGCCAAACTTGGCCGGGACTTTACGAGCAGTACTTC.

The CDR3 sequence is CASSLYTGTYEQYF. In nucleotides, the CDR3 is TGTGCCAGCAGCCTATACACCGGGACATACGAGCAGTACTTC. This chain joins TRBV3-1 and TRBJ2-7; D perhaps matches TRBD1 (6 bases). Trimming took off 4 bases at V and 4 bases at J, with 14 bases between the two ends. This CDR3 contains 14 residues. Germline CDR1 is LGHDT and CDR2 is YNNKEL (reference sequence).

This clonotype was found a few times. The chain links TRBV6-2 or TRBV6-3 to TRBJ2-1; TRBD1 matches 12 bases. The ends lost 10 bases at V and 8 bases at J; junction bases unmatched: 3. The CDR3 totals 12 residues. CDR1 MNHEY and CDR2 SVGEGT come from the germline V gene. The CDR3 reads CATRDRGHEQFF. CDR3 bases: TGTGCCACCAGGGACAGGGGGCATGAGCAGTTCTTC.

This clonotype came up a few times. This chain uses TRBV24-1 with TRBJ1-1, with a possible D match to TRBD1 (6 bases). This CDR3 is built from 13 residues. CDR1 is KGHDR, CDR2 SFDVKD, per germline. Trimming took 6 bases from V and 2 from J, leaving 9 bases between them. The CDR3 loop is CATSTGPNTEAFF. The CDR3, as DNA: TGTGCCACCAGTACAGGGCCAAACACTGAAGCTTTCTTT.

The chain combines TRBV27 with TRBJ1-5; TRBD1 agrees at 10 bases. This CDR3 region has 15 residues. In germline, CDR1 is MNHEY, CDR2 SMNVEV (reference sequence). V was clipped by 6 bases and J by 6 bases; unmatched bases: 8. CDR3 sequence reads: CASSDLGTGAQPQHF. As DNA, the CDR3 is TGTGCCAGCAGCGACCTCGGGACAGGGGCTCAGCCCCAGCATTTT.

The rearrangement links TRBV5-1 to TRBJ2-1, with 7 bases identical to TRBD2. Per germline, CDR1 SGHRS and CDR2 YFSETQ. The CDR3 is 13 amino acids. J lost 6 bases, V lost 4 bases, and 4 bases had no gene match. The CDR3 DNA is TGCGCCAGCAGCCCAACGGGGGGCAATGAGCAGTTCTTC. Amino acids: CASSPTGGNEQFF.

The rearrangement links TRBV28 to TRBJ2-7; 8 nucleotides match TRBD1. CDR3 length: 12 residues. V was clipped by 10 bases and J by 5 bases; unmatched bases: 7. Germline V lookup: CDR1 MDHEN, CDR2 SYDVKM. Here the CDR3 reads CATWTGNHEQYF. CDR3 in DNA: TGTGCCACCTGGACAGGGAACCACGAGCAGTACTTC.

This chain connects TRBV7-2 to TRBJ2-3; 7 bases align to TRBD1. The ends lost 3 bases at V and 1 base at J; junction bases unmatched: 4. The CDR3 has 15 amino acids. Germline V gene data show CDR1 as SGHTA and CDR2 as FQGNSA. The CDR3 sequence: CASSFIGGRTDTQYF. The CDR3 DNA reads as TGTGCCAGCAGCTTTATAGGGGGCCGCACAGATACGCAGTATTTT.

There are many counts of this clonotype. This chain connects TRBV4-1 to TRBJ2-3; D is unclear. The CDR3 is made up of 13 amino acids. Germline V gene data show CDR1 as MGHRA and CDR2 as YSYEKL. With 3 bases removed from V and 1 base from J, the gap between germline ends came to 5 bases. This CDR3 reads CASSQVGTDTQYF. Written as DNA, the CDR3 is TGCGCCAGCAGCCAGGTTGGCACAGATACGCAGTATTTT.

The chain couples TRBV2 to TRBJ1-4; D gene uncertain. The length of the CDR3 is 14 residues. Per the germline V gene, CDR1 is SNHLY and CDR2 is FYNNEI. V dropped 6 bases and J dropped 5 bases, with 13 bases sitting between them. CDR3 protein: CASRTAPSNEKLFF. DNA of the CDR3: TGTGCCAGCAGGACGGCACCTTCCAATGAAAAACTGTTTTTT.

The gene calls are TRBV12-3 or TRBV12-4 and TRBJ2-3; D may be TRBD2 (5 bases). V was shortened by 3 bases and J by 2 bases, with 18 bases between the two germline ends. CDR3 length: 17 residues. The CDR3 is CASSLSWAVGNTDTQYF. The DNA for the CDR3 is TGTGCCAGCAGTTTGTCCTGGGCGGTCGGGAACACAGATACGCAGTATTTT.

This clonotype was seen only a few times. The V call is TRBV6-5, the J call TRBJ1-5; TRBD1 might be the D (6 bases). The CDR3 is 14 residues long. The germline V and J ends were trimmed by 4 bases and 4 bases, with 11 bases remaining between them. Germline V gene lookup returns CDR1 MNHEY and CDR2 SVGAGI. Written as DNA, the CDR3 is TGTGCCAGCAGTTTATTCAGGGGAAATCAGCCCCAGCATTTT. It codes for CASSLFRGNQPQHF.

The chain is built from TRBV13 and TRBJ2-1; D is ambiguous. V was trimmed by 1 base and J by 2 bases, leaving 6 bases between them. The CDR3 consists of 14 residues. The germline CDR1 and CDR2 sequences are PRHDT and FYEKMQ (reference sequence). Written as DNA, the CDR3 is TGTGCCAGCAGCTTAGTGGGCGCCTACAATGAGCAGTTCTTC. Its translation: CASSLVGAYNEQFF.

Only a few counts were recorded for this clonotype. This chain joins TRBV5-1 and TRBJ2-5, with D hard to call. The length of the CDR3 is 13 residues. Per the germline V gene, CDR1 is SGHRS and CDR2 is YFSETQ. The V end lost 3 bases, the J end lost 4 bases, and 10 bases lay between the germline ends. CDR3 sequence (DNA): TGCGCCAGCAGCTCGGTGGGCGGAGAGACCCAGTACTTC. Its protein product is CASSSVGGETQYF.

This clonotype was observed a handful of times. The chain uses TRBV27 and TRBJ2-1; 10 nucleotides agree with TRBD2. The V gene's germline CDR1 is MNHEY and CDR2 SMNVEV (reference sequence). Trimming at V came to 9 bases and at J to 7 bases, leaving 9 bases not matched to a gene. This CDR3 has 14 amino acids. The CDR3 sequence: CASAQLAGWNEQFF. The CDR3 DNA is TGTGCCAGTGCCCAACTAGCGGGGTGGAATGAGCAGTTCTTC.

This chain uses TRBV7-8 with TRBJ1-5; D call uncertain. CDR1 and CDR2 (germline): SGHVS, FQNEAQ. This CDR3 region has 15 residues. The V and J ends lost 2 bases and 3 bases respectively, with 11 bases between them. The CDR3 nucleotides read TGTGCCAGCAGCTTATCCCCCAGGAACAATCAGCCCCAGCATTTT. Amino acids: CASSLSPRNNQPQHF.

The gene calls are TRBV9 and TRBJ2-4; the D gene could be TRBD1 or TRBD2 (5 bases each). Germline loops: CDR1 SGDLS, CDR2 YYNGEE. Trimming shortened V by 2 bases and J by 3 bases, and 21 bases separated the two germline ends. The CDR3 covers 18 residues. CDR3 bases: TGTGCCAGCAGCGTCGGGGCAGGCTCTGGGATAGTCAAAAACATTCAGTACTTC. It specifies CASSVGAGSGIVKNIQYF. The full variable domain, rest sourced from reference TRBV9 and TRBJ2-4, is DSGVTQTPKHLITATGQRVTLRCSPRSGDLSVYWYQQSLDQGLQFLIQYYNGEERAKGNILERFSAQQFPDLHSELNLSSLELGDSALYFCASSVGAGSGIVKNIQYFGAGTRLSVL.

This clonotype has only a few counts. CDR3 bases: TGCAGTGCTCCCCGAGGCAGTAGGGAGCTGTTTTTT. This gives the protein CSAPRGSRELFF. The chain links TRBV20-1 to TRBJ2-2, with D unclear. Trimming took off 5 bases at V and 9 bases at J, with 13 bases between the two ends. This CDR3 is 12 amino acids long. CDR1 and CDR2 from the germline V gene are DFQATT and SNEGSKA (reference sequence).